This T cell receptor (beta chain) was recovered during a study of shared clonotypes between healthy human individuals. Partitioning of CD4+ cells yielded a CD45RA+ naive subset and a CD45RA-negative memory subset. Unmatched junction bases numbered 9, after V lost 0 bases and J lost 6 bases. CDR3 length equals 16 residues. Germline V gene sequence: CDR1 SGHRS, CDR2 YFSETQ. Sequencing used immunoSEQ multiplex PCR; TCRdb keeps in-frame clones, though not all of them. The table has about 1.1 million clones, about 80% seen once. The gene calls are TRBV5-1 and TRBJ1-1; 9 bases line up with TRBD1. The sample was memory CD4+ T cells from PBMCs. Subset reported: CD45RA-negative fraction. The TCR originated in a young man in good health. Some clones in this sample may be carry-over from other donors' samples. The CDR3 DNA reads as TGCGCCAGCAGCTTGGGATTTAGGACAGGGGCCTCTGAAGCTTTCTTT. It encodes CASSLGFRTGASEAFF.